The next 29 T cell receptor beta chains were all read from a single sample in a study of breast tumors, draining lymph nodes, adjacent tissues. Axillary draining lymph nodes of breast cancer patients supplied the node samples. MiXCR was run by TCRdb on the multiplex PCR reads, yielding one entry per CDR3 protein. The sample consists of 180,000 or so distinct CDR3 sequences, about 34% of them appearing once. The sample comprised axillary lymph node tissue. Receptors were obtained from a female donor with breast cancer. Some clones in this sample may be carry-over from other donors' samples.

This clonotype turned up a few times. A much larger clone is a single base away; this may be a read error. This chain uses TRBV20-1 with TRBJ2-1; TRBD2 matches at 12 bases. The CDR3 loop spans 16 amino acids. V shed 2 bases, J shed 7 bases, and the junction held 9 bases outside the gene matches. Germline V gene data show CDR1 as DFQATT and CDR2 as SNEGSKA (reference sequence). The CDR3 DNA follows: TGCAGTGCTAGACCGAGACTAGCGGGAGCGGGGAATGAGCAGTTCTTC. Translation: CSARPRLAGAGNEQFF.

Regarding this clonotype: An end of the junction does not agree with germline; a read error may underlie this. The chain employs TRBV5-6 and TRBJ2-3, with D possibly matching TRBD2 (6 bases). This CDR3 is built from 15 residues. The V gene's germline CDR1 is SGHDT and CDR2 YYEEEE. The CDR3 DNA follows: TGCGCCAGCAGCCTTTCCCCTAGCGGCACAGATACGCAGTATTTT. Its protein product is CASSLSPSGTDTQYF.

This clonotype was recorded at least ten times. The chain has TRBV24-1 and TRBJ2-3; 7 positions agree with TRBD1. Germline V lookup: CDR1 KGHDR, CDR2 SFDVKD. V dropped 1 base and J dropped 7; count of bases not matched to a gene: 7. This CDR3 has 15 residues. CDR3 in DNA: TGTGCCACCAGTGATTTTCGGACAGGTAGCTATACGCAGTATTTT. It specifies CATSDFRTGSYTQYF.

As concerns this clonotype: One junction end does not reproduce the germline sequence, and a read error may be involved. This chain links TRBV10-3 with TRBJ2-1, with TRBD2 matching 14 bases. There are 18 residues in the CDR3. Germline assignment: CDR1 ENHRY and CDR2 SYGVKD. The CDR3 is CAIGPGLAGVSRRNEQFF. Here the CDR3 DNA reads TGCGCCATCGGCCCGGGACTAGCGGGAGTGAGTCGTCGCAATGAGCAGTTCTTC.

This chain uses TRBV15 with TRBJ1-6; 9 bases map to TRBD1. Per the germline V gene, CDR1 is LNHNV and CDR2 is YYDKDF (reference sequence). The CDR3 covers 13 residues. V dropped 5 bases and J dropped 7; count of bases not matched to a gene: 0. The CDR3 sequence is CATSGTGNSPLHF. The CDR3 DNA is TGTGCCACCAGCGGGACAGGGAATTCACCCCTCCACTTT.

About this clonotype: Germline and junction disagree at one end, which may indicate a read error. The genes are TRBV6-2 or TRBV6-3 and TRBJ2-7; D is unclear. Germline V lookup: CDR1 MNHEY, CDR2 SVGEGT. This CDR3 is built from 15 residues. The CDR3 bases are TGTGCCAGCAGTCACTCGGGCCAGATCCCCCTCGAGCAGTACTTC. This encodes CASSHSGQIPLEQYF.

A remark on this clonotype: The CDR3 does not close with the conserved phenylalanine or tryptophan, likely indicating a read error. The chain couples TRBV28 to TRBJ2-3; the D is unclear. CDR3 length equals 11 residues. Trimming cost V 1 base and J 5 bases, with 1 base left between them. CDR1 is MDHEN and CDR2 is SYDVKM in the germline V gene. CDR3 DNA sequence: TGTGCCAGCAGTTTATTAGATACGCAGTATCTT. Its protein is CASSLLDTQYL.

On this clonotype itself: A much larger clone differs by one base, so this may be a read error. The CDR3 DNA reads as TGTGCCGGCAGGCCCAGCGCGACCTGCGAGCAGTACTTC. Protein: CAGRPSATCEQYF. V and J are TRBV2 and TRBJ2-7; D gene ambiguous. CDR3 length: 13 residues. In germline, CDR1 is SNHLY, CDR2 FYNNEI.

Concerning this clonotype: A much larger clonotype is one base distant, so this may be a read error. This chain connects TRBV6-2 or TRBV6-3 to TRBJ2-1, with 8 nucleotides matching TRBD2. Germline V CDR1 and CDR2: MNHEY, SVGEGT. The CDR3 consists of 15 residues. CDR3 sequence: CASSYSGTTYNEQLF. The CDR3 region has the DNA TGTGCCAGCAGTTATAGCGGGACAACCTACAATGAGCAGTTATTC.

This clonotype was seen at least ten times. The CDR3 loop reads CASSDRLGEDEQFF. The DNA for the CDR3 is TGCGCCAGCAGCGATCGACTAGGTGAGGATGAGCAGTTCTTC. This chain joins TRBV5-1 and TRBJ2-1; possibly TRBD2 for D (6 bases). The CDR3 contains 14 residues. Germline lookup yields CDR1 SGHRS and CDR2 YFSETQ. Trimming pared 4 bases from V and 8 bases from J, leaving 16 bases between.

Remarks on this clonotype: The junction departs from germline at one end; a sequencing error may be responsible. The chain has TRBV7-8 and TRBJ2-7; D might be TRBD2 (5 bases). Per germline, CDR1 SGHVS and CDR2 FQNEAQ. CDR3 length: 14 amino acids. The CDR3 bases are TGTGCCGGCAGCATAGCCGGGTCGAGCGGCGAGCAGTACTTC. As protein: CAGSIAGSSGEQYF. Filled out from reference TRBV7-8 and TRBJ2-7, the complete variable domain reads GAGVSQSPRYKVAKRGQDVALRCDPISGHVSLFWYQQALGQGPEFLTYFQNEAQLDKSGLPSDRFFAERPEGSVSTLKIQRTQQEDSAVYLCAGSIAGSSGEQYFGPGTRLTVT.

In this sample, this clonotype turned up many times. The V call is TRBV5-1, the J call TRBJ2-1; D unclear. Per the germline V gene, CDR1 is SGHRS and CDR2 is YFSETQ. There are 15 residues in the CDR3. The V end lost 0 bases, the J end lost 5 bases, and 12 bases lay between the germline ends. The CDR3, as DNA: TGCGCCAGCAGCTTGGCCGGGCCAACCAACAATGAGCAGTTCTTC. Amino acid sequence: CASSLAGPTNNEQFF.

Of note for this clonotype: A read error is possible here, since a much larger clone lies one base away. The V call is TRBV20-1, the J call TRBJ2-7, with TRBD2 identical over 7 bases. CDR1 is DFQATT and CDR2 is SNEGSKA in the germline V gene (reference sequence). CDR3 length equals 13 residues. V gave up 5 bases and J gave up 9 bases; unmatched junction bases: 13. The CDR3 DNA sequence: TGCAGTGCTCAGGGACTAACCTCCCACGCGCAGTACTTC. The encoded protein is CSAQGLTSHAQYF.

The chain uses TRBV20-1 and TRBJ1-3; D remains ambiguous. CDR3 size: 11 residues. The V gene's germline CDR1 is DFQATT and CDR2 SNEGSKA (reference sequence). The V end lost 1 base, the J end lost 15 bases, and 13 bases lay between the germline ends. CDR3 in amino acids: CSARVENATYF. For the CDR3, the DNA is TGCAGTGCTAGAGTTGAAAACGCCACATATTTT.

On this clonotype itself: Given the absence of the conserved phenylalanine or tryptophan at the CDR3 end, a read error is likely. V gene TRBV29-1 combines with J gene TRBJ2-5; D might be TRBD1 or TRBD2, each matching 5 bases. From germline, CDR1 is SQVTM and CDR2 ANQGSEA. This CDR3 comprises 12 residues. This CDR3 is CGVEGGTETQYL. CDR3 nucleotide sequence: TGCGGCGTTGAGGGTGGGACGGAGACCCAGTACCTC.

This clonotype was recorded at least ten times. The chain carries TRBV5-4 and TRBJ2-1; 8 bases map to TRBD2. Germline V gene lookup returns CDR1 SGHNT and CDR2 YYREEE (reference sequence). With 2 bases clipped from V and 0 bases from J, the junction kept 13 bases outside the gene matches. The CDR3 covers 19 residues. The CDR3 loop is CASSLRRGAGPSSYNEQFF. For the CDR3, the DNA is TGTGCCAGCAGCTTAAGGCGGGGGGCCGGCCCGAGCTCCTACAATGAGCAGTTCTTC.

The CDR3 here is CASSLMGYIPPTEAFF. The CDR3 coding sequence is TGTGCCAGCAGCTTAATGGGGTACATTCCTCCCACTGAAGCTTTCTTT. V gene TRBV7-3 combines with J gene TRBJ1-1; no clear D. CDR3 length equals 16 residues. The ends were cut back, 1 base at V and 4 bases at J, with 16 bases in the middle. The germline V gene encodes CDR1 SGHTA and CDR2 FQGTGA. The whole variable domain, filled in from reference TRBV7-3 and TRBJ1-1, reads GAGVSQTPSNKVTEKGKYVELRCDPISGHTALYWYRQSLGQGPEFLIYFQGTGAADDSGLPNDRFFAVRPEGSVSTLKIQRTERGDSAVYLCASSLMGYIPPTEAFFGQGTRLTVV.

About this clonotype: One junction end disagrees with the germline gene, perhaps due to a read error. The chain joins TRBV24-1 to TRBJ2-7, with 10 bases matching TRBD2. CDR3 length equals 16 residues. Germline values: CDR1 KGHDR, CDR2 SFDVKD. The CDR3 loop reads CAQCASGGTNSFEQYF. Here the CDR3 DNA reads TGTGCCCAGTGTGCTAGCGGGGGCACCAACTCCTTCGAGCAGTACTTC.

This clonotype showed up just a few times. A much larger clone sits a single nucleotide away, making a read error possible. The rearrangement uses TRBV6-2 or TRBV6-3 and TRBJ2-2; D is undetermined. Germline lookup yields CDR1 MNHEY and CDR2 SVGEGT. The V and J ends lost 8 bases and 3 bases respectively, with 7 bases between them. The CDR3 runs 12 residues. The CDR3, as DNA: TGTGCCAGCGGACCGTACACCGGGGAGCTGTTTTTT. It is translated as CASGPYTGELFF.

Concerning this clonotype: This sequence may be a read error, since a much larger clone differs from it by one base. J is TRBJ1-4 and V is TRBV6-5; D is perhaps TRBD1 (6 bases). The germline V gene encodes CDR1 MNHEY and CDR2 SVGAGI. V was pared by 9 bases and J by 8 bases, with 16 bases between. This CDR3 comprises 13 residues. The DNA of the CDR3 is TGTGCCAGTTCGAGGGGGGGGGACGAAAAACTGTTTTTT. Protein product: CASSRGGDEKLFF.

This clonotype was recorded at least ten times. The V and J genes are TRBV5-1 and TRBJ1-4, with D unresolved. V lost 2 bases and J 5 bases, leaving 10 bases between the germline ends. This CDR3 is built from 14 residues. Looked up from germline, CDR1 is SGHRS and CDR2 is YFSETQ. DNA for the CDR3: TGCGCCAGCAGCTTCGGCAGGCTGAATGAAAAACTGTTTTTT. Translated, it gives CASSFGRLNEKLFF.

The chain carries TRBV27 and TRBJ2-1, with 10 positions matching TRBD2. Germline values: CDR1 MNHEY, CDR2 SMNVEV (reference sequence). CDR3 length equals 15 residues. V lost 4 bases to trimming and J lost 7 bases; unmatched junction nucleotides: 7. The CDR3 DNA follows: TGTGCCAGCAGTTATAGCGGGAGGCCAGGGAATGAGCAGTTCTTC. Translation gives CASSYSGRPGNEQFF.

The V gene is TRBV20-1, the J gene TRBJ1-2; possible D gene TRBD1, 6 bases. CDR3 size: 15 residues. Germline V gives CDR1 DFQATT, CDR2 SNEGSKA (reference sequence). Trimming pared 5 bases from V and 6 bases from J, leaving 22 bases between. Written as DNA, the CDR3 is TGCAGTGCTCGTAAGACAGGTGTCACAACGGATGGCTACACCTTC. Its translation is CSARKTGVTTDGYTF.

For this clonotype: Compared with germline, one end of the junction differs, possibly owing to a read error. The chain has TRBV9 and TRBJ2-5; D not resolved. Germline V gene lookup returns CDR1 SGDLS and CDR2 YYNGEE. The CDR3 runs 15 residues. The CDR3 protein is CASSLFDGSQETPYF. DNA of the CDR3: TGTGCCAGCAGCCTTTTCGACGGTTCTCAGGAGACCCCGTACTTC.

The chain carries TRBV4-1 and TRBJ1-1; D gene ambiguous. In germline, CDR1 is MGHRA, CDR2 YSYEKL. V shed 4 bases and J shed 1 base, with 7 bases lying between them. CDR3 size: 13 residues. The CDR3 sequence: CASSPGANTEAFF. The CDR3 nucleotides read TGCGCCAGCAGCCCGGGAGCGAACACTGAAGCTTTCTTT.

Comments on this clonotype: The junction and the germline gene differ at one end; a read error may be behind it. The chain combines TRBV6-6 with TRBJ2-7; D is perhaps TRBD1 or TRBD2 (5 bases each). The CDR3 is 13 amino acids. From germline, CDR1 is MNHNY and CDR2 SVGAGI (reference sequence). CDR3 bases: TGTGCCAGCAGTCACTCGGGGCCCTGCGAGCAGTACTTC. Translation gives CASSHSGPCEQYF.

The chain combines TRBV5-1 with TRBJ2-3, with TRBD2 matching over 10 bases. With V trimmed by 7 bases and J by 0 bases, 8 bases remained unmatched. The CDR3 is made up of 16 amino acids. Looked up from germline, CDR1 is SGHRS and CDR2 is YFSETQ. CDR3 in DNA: TGCGCCAGCGGCGACCTACTAGCGGGGAGCACAGATACGCAGTATTTT. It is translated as CASGDLLAGSTDTQYF.

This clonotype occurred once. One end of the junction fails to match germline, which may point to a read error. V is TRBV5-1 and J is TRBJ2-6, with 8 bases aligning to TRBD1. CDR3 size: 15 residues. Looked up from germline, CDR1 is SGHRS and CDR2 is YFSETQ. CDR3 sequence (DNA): TGCGCCAGCAGCTCAGGATGGCAGGGGGCCAACGCCCTGACTTTC. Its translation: CASSSGWQGANALTF.

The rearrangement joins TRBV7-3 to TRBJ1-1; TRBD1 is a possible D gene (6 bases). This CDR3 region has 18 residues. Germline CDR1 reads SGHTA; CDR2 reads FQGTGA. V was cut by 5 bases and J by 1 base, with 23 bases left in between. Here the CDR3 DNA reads TGTGCCAGCAGCCCAAGAAACAGGGACACAAACAAGAACACTGAAGCTTTCTTT. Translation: CASSPRNRDTNKNTEAFF.